The 21 T cell receptor beta chains presented below share a single source sample, sequenced in a study of cytomegalovirus exposure and HLA in healthy donors. Researchers ran the PCR with 60 Vbeta and 13 Jbeta primers. Sequenced by immunoSEQ multiplex PCR; TCRdb stores in-frame clones only, minus some. The sample has about 120,000 clones, roughly 9% seen once. Sample: PBMCs. All receptors come from a woman aged 40 to 50 in good health and CMV-seropositive.

The rearrangement uses TRBV5-1 and TRBJ2-3, with D possibly matching TRBD1 (5 bases). This CDR3 region has 14 residues. V was shortened by 4 bases and J by 0 bases, with 9 bases between the two germline ends. Germline CDR1 SGHRS, CDR2 YFSETQ. CDR3 nucleotides: TGCGCCAGCAGCCTCGACAGAAGCACAGATACGCAGTATTTT. It yields the protein CASSLDRSTDTQYF.

This clone was detected a few times. The chain has TRBV2 and TRBJ1-1; D perhaps matches TRBD1 (6 bases). The CDR3 extends over 14 amino acids. Germline V gene data show CDR1 as SNHLY and CDR2 as FYNNEI. V lost 4 bases and J lost 5, with 14 bases in between. Here the CDR3 DNA reads TGTGCCAGCAGTGCGTCGGCGGGGGCAACTGAAGCTTTCTTT. Amino acids: CASSASAGATEAFF.

The chain employs TRBV30 and TRBJ2-1; TRBD2 matches at 8 bases. The J segment lost 4 bases and the V segment lost 0 bases, leaving 5 bases of the junction unmatched. This CDR3 contains 15 residues. Germline-derived CDR1 and CDR2 are GTSNPN and SVGIG (reference sequence). CDR3 DNA: TGTGCCTGGAGTGTAGGTAGCGGGGTATACAATGAGCAGTTCTTC. Amino acid sequence: CAWSVGSGVYNEQFF.

This clone has more than one count but fewer than ten. V and J are TRBV7-2 and TRBJ2-7; unclear D gene. This CDR3 has 13 residues. V lost 2 bases and J lost 5, with 10 bases in between. Germline lookup yields CDR1 SGHTA and CDR2 FQGNSA. CDR3 sequence: CASSLTPGNEQYF. CDR3 DNA: TGTGCCAGCAGCTTAACCCCAGGTAACGAGCAGTACTTC. Filled out from reference TRBV7-2 and TRBJ2-7, the complete variable domain reads GAGVSQSPSNKVTEKGKDVELRCDPISGHTALYWYRQSLGQGLEFLIYFQGNSAPDKSGLPSDRFSAERTGGSVSTLTIQRTQQEDSAVYLCASSLTPGNEQYFGPGTRLTVT.

The chain recombines TRBV27 with TRBJ2-3; 7 nucleotides align to TRBD1. With 5 bases clipped from V and 3 bases from J, the junction kept 11 bases outside the gene matches. Germline CDR1 reads MNHEY; CDR2 reads SMNVEV (reference sequence). The CDR3 is made up of 16 amino acids. Written as DNA, the CDR3 is TGTGCCAGCAGTAGGTTCCGGGACAGCATAACAGATACGCAGTATTTT. This codes for CASSRFRDSITDTQYF.

This clone has only a few counts. The J gene is TRBJ2-3, the V gene TRBV5-6; 11 nucleotides agree with TRBD2. V was pared by 3 bases and J by 3 bases, with 3 bases of the junction left unmatched. The germline V gene encodes CDR1 SGHDT and CDR2 YYEEEE. This CDR3 region has 15 residues. The CDR3 region has the DNA TGTGCCAGCAGCTCCGGACTAGCGGGTACAGATACGCAGTATTTT. It translates to CASSSGLAGTDTQYF.

This clone came up a few times. The V and J genes are TRBV30 and TRBJ1-1; D is possibly TRBD1 (6 bases). Looked up from germline, CDR1 is GTSNPN and CDR2 is SVGIG (reference sequence). Trimming stripped 2 bases from V and 4 bases from J, with 17 bases between. There are 15 residues in the CDR3. CDR3 sequence reads: CAWSSPPTGTTEAFF. For the CDR3, the DNA is TGTGCCTGGAGTTCCCCCCCCACAGGGACCACTGAAGCTTTCTTT.

A note on this clone: Germline and junction disagree at one end, which may indicate a read error. V and J are TRBV5-1 and TRBJ1-2; no firm D call. CDR3 length equals 15 residues. The germline CDR1 and CDR2 sequences are SGHRS and YFSETQ. The CDR3 region has the DNA TGCGCCAGCAGCTACGACCTATCGATGAACTATGGCTACCCCTTC. Residues: CASSYDLSMNYGYPF.

The chain is built from TRBV5-1 and TRBJ2-3, with a tentative D call TRBD2 (6 bases). V was clipped by 4 bases and J by 4 bases, with 10 bases between them. CDR3 length: 13 residues. Germline V lookup: CDR1 SGHRS, CDR2 YFSETQ. CDR3 DNA sequence: TGCGCCAGCAGCCTCGGGACTTCAGATACGCAGTATTTT. As protein: CASSLGTSDTQYF.

The chain uses TRBV5-1 and TRBJ2-2; D call uncertain. Germline V gene sequence: CDR1 SGHRS, CDR2 YFSETQ. The CDR3 consists of 15 residues. V lost 0 bases, J lost 1 base, and 7 bases lay in between. The CDR3 protein is CASSLASVNTGELFF. CDR3 bases: TGCGCCAGCAGCTTGGCTTCCGTGAACACCGGGGAGCTGTTTTTT.

This clone was counted between two and nine times. The rearrangement joins TRBV6-1 to TRBJ1-2; 7 bases are a match to TRBD1. This CDR3 has 14 amino acids. The germline V gene encodes CDR1 MNHNS and CDR2 SASEGT. Germline trimming cut 6 bases from V and 4 bases from J; bases unmatched to any gene: 8. The CDR3 bases are TGTGCCAGCAGCGATCTGACAGGGCCCTATGGCTACACCTTC. As protein: CASSDLTGPYGYTF.

Only a few counts were recorded for this clone. The rearrangement joins TRBV7-3 to TRBJ2-3, with D possibly being TRBD1 (5 bases). The CDR3 loop spans 13 amino acids. Germline loops: CDR1 SGHTA, CDR2 FQGTGA. The V end was cut by 3 bases, the J end by 3 bases, with 7 bases between. In DNA form, the CDR3 reads TGTGCCAGCAGCTTGGGGCTTACAGATACGCAGTATTTT. This sequence encodes CASSLGLTDTQYF.

This clone was counted between two and nine times. The V gene is TRBV5-1, the J gene TRBJ1-2; the match to TRBD1 covers 7 bases. After removal of 4 bases from V and 5 bases from J, the junction contained 11 bases not matched to a gene. Germline-derived CDR1 and CDR2 are SGHRS and YFSETQ. The CDR3 loop spans 15 amino acids. The CDR3 loop reads CASSPDGQDLYGYTF. The DNA for the CDR3 is TGCGCCAGCAGCCCCGATGGACAGGACCTTTATGGCTACACCTTC.

This clone was counted a few times. The genes are TRBV5-6 and TRBJ1-1; the match to TRBD1 covers 7 bases. Trimming took 4 bases from V and 7 from J; bases not matched to a gene: 7. The CDR3 consists of 13 residues. Germline V gives CDR1 SGHDT, CDR2 YYEEEE. CDR3 loop: CASSLRTGDEAFF. The CDR3 bases are TGTGCCAGCAGCCTAAGGACAGGCGATGAAGCTTTCTTT.

This clone was counted between two and nine times. This rearrangement joins TRBV30 to TRBJ2-3; 15 bases map to TRBD2. The CDR3 is made up of 15 amino acids. Germline assignment: CDR1 GTSNPN and CDR2 SVGIG (reference sequence). After removal of 5 bases from V and 5 bases from J, the junction contained 5 bases not matched to a gene. This chain's CDR3 is CAWGGLAGGGDTQYF. In nucleotides, the CDR3 is TGTGCCTGGGGTGGACTAGCGGGGGGGGGAGATACGCAGTATTTT. The full variable domain, completed using reference TRBV30 and TRBJ2-3, is SQTIHQWPATLVQPVGSPLSLECTVEGTSNPNLYWYRQAAGRGLQLLFYSVGIGQISSEVPQNLSASRPQDRQFILSSKKLLLSDSGFYLCAWGGLAGGGDTQYFGPGTRLTVL.

The rearrangement links TRBV12-5 to TRBJ1-1; D is possibly TRBD1 (6 bases). Germline V gene lookup returns CDR1 LGHNT and CDR2 FRNRAP. The CDR3 totals 13 residues. The germline V and J ends were trimmed by 1 base and 4 bases, with 7 bases remaining between them. The CDR3 bases are TGTGCTAGTGGTTTGGGAGGGGGCACTGAAGCTTTCTTT. Encoded protein: CASGLGGGTEAFF.

This clone has just a few counts. V is TRBV5-1 and J is TRBJ2-2; 8 bases match TRBD2. J lost 1 base, V lost 0 bases, and 2 bases had no gene match. CDR3 size: 16 residues. CDR1 is SGHRS, CDR2 YFSETQ, per germline. The CDR3 sequence is CASSLDAGGNTGELFF. CDR3 sequence (DNA): TGCGCCAGCAGCTTGGATGCGGGGGGGAACACCGGGGAGCTGTTTTTT.

V is TRBV4-1 and J is TRBJ2-7; 13 nucleotides agree with TRBD2. The germline V gene has CDR1 MGHRA and CDR2 YSYEKL. After removal of 4 bases from V and 4 bases from J, the junction contained 4 bases not matched to a gene. This CDR3 region has 15 residues. The CDR3 region has the DNA TGCGCCAGCAGCCTGACTAGCGGGGGGAAGTACGAGCAGTACTTC. Protein sequence: CASSLTSGGKYEQYF.

Note on this clone: A read error may produce the germline difference seen at one junction end. The chain couples TRBV9 to TRBJ1-3, with D unclear. Germline V gene data show CDR1 as SGDLS and CDR2 as YYNGEE. The CDR3 has 16 amino acids. Here the CDR3 DNA reads TGTGCCAGCAGCGCAGCCCTTGACATCTCTGGAAACACCATGTATTTT. Translating gives CASSAALDISGNTMYF.

This rearrangement joins TRBV9 to TRBJ1-3, with D maybe TRBD1 (5 bases). CDR1 and CDR2 (germline): SGDLS, YYNGEE. Trimming removed 4 bases from V and 0 bases from J, with 11 bases in between. This CDR3 has 15 residues. The DNA for the CDR3 is TGTGCCAGCAGCACTGACAGCCTCTCTGGAAACACCATATATTTT. Its protein product is CASSTDSLSGNTIYF.

This clone has more than one count but fewer than ten. V usage is TRBV5-1 and J usage is TRBJ2-1; 9 nucleotides line up with TRBD1. Germline loops: CDR1 SGHRS, CDR2 YFSETQ. CDR3 length: 14 amino acids. After removal of 6 bases from V and 8 bases from J, the junction contained 9 bases not matched to a gene. For the CDR3, the DNA is TGCGCCAGCACCTCGGGACAGGGCGGCGATGAGCAGTTCTTC. It encodes CASTSGQGGDEQFF.